The 26 T cell receptor beta chains reported below all come from one sample, sequenced in a study of cytotoxic CD8 clonotypes in ibrutinib-treated CLL. Repertoires were generated with immunoSEQ multiplex PCR, while TCRdb's copy carries only in-frame clones and drops some. The top ten clones hold approximately 6% of a sample with 330,000 or so clones, roughly 71% of them seen once. The material was PBMCs, obtained after 36 months of ibrutinib treatment. All receptors come from a human donor with chronic lymphocytic leukemia.

This clone was detected only once. This chain links TRBV27 with TRBJ2-7; D may be TRBD2 (5 bases). Germline V lookup: CDR1 MNHEY, CDR2 SMNVEV (reference sequence). The CDR3 runs to 14 residues. V lost 3 bases to trimming and J lost 0 bases, with 9 bases between them. The CDR3 coding sequence is TGTGCCAGCAGTTTCCTAGGGAGCTCCTACGAGCAGTACTTC. This gives the protein CASSFLGSSYEQYF.

This clone occurred a few times. CDR3 nucleotides: TGTGCCAGCAGTTTCGTAGGTCACACCGGGGAGCTGTTTTTT. Translated, it gives CASSFVGHTGELFF. The chain carries TRBV6-6 and TRBJ2-2; no reliable D call. This CDR3 has 14 residues. Germline values: CDR1 MNHNY, CDR2 SVGAGI (reference sequence). Trimming shortened V by 4 bases and J by 3 bases, and 9 bases separated the two germline ends.

The chain employs TRBV6-5 and TRBJ1-6; perhaps TRBD1 as D (6 bases). The V end was cut by 6 bases, the J end by 8 bases, with 14 bases between. The CDR3 runs to 14 residues. Germline loops: CDR1 MNHEY, CDR2 SVGAGI. The CDR3, as DNA: TGTGCCAGCAGACCACCAGGGGCACATTCACCCCTCCACTTT. Translated, it gives CASRPPGAHSPLHF.

This chain joins TRBV11-2 and TRBJ2-7; D not resolved. The germline CDR1 and CDR2 sequences are SGHAT and FQNNGV. The CDR3 length is 11 residues. V lost 2 bases and J lost 6, with 5 bases in between. The CDR3 DNA reads TGTGCCAGCAGCTTATTATCCGAGCAGTACTTC. As protein: CASSLLSEQYF.

The chain uses TRBV6-6 and TRBJ1-4; D is unclear. This CDR3 is built from 14 residues. Trimming pared 8 bases from V and 2 bases from J, leaving 12 bases between. Germline-derived CDR1 and CDR2 are MNHNY and SVGAGI (reference sequence). The CDR3 DNA reads TGTGCCAGCGAACGGCAGCAGACTAATGAAAAACTGTTTTTT. This translates into CASERQQTNEKLFF.

The chain employs TRBV18 and TRBJ2-7, with D maybe TRBD1 (6 bases). Trimming took off 2 bases at V and 2 bases at J, with 13 bases between the two ends. Germline CDR1 KGHSH, CDR2 LQKENI. The length of the CDR3 is 15 residues. The CDR3 sequence: CASSPIGGQPYEQYF. CDR3 DNA: TGTGCCAGCTCACCAATCGGAGGACAGCCCTACGAGCAGTACTTC. The variable domain in full, with the rest retrieved from reference TRBV18 and TRBJ2-7, is NAGVMQNPRHLVRRRGQEARLRCSPMKGHSHVYWYRQLPEEGLKFMVYLQKENIIDESGMPKERFSAEFPKEGPSILRIQQVVRGDSAAYFCASSPIGGQPYEQYFGPGTRLTVT.

This clone was observed once. The chain recombines TRBV2 with TRBJ2-5, with no clear D. The germline gives CDR1 SNHLY, CDR2 FYNNEI. V was trimmed by 8 bases and J by 2 bases, leaving 12 bases between them. This CDR3 region has 13 residues. This CDR3 reads CASFSEIQETQYF. The CDR3 DNA reads as TGTGCCAGCTTTTCGGAGATACAAGAGACCCAGTACTTC. The full variable domain, rest sourced from reference TRBV2 and TRBJ2-5, is EPEVTQTPSHQVTQMGQEVILRCVPISNHLYFYWYRQILGQKVEFLVSFYNNEISEKSEIFDDQFSVERPDGSNFTLKIRSTKLEDSAMYFCASFSEIQETQYFGPGTRLLVL.

This clone was observed a few times. The rearrangement uses TRBV6-1 and TRBJ2-3, with TRBD2 matching 7 bases. CDR1 and CDR2 from the germline V gene are MNHNS and SASEGT. The junction had 9 bases not matched to a gene; V was cut back by 3 bases and J by 3 bases. The CDR3 sequence is 16 residues long. CDR3 protein: CASSDLGGRKTDTQYF. DNA for the CDR3: TGTGCCAGCAGTGATTTGGGGGGGAGGAAGACAGATACGCAGTATTTT.

The chain employs TRBV5-1 and TRBJ2-7; D remains ambiguous. Germline lookup yields CDR1 SGHRS and CDR2 YFSETQ. The ends were cut back, 4 bases at V and 2 bases at J, with 19 bases in the middle. The CDR3 is 16 residues long. The DNA for the CDR3 is TGCGCCAGCAGCCATCTGGCGGTGTCAAAAACCTACGAGCAGTACTTC. It is translated as CASSHLAVSKTYEQYF.

V gene TRBV4-1 combines with J gene TRBJ2-7; a possible D gene is TRBD1 (6 bases). V lost 3 bases and J 6 bases, leaving 18 bases between the germline ends. This CDR3 has 15 amino acids. Germline CDR1 reads MGHRA; CDR2 reads YSYEKL. The CDR3 reads CASSHETTGLLEQYF. In DNA, the CDR3 is TGCGCCAGCAGCCATGAAACCACAGGGCTCCTCGAGCAGTACTTC.

This clone was seen only a few times. The chain recombines TRBV11-2 with TRBJ2-7, with 7 positions matching TRBD1. The CDR3 extends over 13 amino acids. V lost 5 bases and J lost 3; bases outside the gene matches: 4. CDR1 SGHAT and CDR2 FQNNGV come from the germline V gene. Here the CDR3 reads CASSTGVDYEQYF. CDR3 bases: TGTGCCAGCAGCACAGGGGTCGACTACGAGCAGTACTTC.

The chain has TRBV10-3 and TRBJ1-2; D perhaps matches TRBD1 (5 bases). Germline V gives CDR1 ENHRY, CDR2 SYGVKD. There are 11 residues in the CDR3. The V end was cut by 8 bases, the J end by 8 bases, with 12 bases between. The CDR3 DNA is TGTGCCATCTGGGACCTAGAAGGCTACACCTTC. Encoded protein: CAIWDLEGYTF.

This clone has a single count. Other DNA sequences of this sample code for an identical CDR3. The chain employs TRBV5-1 and TRBJ1-3; 7 bases align to TRBD1. Germline CDR1 and CDR2: SGHRS and YFSETQ. The CDR3 loop spans 15 amino acids. Trimming at V came to 4 bases and at J to 0 bases, leaving 4 bases not matched to a gene. The CDR3 region has the DNA TGCGCCAGCAGCCCGGGACAGATCTCTGGAAACACCATATATTTT. Translating gives CASSPGQISGNTIYF.

This clone has just one count. Other DNA sequences in the same sample also yield this CDR3. The chain employs TRBV18 and TRBJ2-1; D unclear. Germline CDR1 KGHSH, CDR2 LQKENI. V lost 3 bases and J 0 bases, leaving 3 bases between the germline ends. The CDR3 consists of 13 residues. The CDR3 loop reads CASSPSSYNEQFF. Written as DNA, the CDR3 is TGTGCCAGCTCACCTAGCTCCTACAATGAGCAGTTCTTC. The full variable domain, completed using reference TRBV18 and TRBJ2-1, is NAGVMQNPRHLVRRRGQEARLRCSPMKGHSHVYWYRQLPEEGLKFMVYLQKENIIDESGMPKERFSAEFPKEGPSILRIQQVVRGDSAAYFCASSPSSYNEQFFGPGTRLTVL.

This clone was picked up a small number of times. The gene calls are TRBV28 and TRBJ2-7; 10 bases line up with TRBD1. The germline V gene has CDR1 MDHEN and CDR2 SYDVKM. CDR3 length equals 14 residues. The trim removed 6 bases at V and 6 bases at J, leaving 8 bases unmatched. CDR3 in DNA: TGTGCCAGCAGCCTGGGACAGGGGAACGGCGAGCAGTACTTC. Translating it yields CASSLGQGNGEQYF. Full variable domain (missing parts from reference TRBV28 and TRBJ2-7): DVKVTQSSRYLVKRTGEKVFLECVQDMDHENMFWYRQDPGLGLRLIYFSYDVKMKEKGDIPEGYSVSREKKERFSLILESASTNQTSMYLCASSLGQGNGEQYFGPGTRLTVT.

The chain employs TRBV4-1 and TRBJ1-1, with D unclear. The CDR3 contains 16 residues. With 0 bases removed from V and 5 bases from J, the gap between germline ends came to 16 bases. Germline loops: CDR1 MGHRA, CDR2 YSYEKL. The DNA for the CDR3 is TGCGCCAGCAGCCAAGATCTTCTCGCTCCCGGGACTGAAGCTTTCTTT. As protein: CASSQDLLAPGTEAFF.

The chain links TRBV9 to TRBJ2-7; 10 bases match TRBD1. J gave up 3 bases and V 3 bases, and 3 bases lay outside the gene matches. CDR3 size: 14 residues. Germline loops: CDR1 SGDLS, CDR2 YYNGEE. CDR3 sequence (DNA): TGTGCCAGCAGCGAAGGGACAGGGGACTACGAGCAGTACTTC. It specifies CASSEGTGDYEQYF.

The V and J genes are TRBV27 and TRBJ2-7, with D tentatively TRBD1 (6 bases). CDR3 length: 14 residues. V was trimmed by 3 bases and J by 6 bases, leaving 15 bases between them. Germline V gene lookup returns CDR1 MNHEY and CDR2 SMNVEV (reference sequence). The CDR3 reads CASSFRRGEPEQYF. CDR3 in DNA: TGTGCCAGCAGTTTCCGCAGGGGTGAACCCGAGCAGTACTTC.

The chain has TRBV11-1 and TRBJ2-3, with D uncertain. This CDR3 spans 12 amino acids. The V gene's germline CDR1 is SGHAT and CDR2 FQDESV (reference sequence). Trimming took 0 bases from V and 7 from J, leaving 5 bases between them. The CDR3 loop reads CASSLAKNTQYF. The CDR3 coding sequence is TGTGCCAGCAGCTTAGCTAAAAATACGCAGTATTTT.

The chain uses TRBV5-1 and TRBJ1-6; D gene ambiguous. Germline CDR1 and CDR2: SGHRS and YFSETQ. V lost 0 bases to trimming and J lost 7 bases, with 8 bases between them. The CDR3 spans 14 residues. CDR3 sequence reads: CASSLATVNSPLHF. The CDR3 region has the DNA TGCGCCAGCAGCTTGGCTACTGTAAATTCACCCCTCCACTTT.

This clone was recorded a few times. The CDR3 region has the DNA TGCAGCGCGTGGTCGACCGGGGATGGCTACACCTTC. Translating it yields CSAWSTGDGYTF. The V call is TRBV29-1, the J call TRBJ1-2, with no clear D. The CDR3 loop spans 12 amino acids. V shed 7 bases and J shed 6 bases, with 15 bases lying between them. Germline assignment: CDR1 SQVTM and CDR2 ANQGSEA.

On this clone itself: Other DNA sequences from this sample encode an identical CDR3 as well. The chain links TRBV6-5 to TRBJ1-4, with 7 bases identical to TRBD1. J gave up 2 bases and V 3 bases, and 3 bases lay outside the gene matches. Germline V gives CDR1 MNHEY, CDR2 SVGAGI. There are 15 residues in the CDR3. Here the CDR3 reads CASSYSGGTNEKLFF. The CDR3 DNA is TGTGCCAGCAGTTATTCAGGGGGGACTAATGAAAAACTGTTTTTT.

V usage is TRBV6-5 and J usage is TRBJ2-7; D gene uncertain. The CDR3 is 13 amino acids. V was cut by 7 bases and J by 4 bases, with 14 bases left in between. Germline V gene sequence: CDR1 MNHEY, CDR2 SVGAGI. CDR3 residues: CASKRAVRYEQYF. CDR3 nucleotides: TGTGCCAGCAAAAGGGCAGTCAGGTACGAGCAGTACTTC.

The chain combines TRBV11-2 with TRBJ2-1; maybe TRBD2 (5 bases). Germline assignment: CDR1 SGHAT and CDR2 FQNNGV. V was clipped by 6 bases and J by 8 bases, with 17 bases between them. This CDR3 has 14 residues. This CDR3 is CASRSTGEGYEQFF. CDR3 nucleotide sequence: TGTGCCAGCAGGTCCACCGGGGAAGGCTATGAGCAGTTCTTC. Combining the CDR3 with reference TRBV11-2 and TRBJ2-1 gives the whole variable domain EAGVAQSPRYKIIEKRQSVAFWCNPISGHATLYWYQQILGQGPKLLIQFQNNGVVDDSQLPKDRFSAERLKGVDSTLKIQPAKLEDSAVYLCASRSTGEGYEQFFGPGTRLTVL.

This clone was seen only a few times. The chain links TRBV9 to TRBJ1-1, with D perhaps TRBD1 (6 bases). The CDR3 runs 15 residues. Per germline, CDR1 SGDLS and CDR2 YYNGEE. Trimming stripped 4 bases from V and 1 base from J, with 14 bases between. In nucleotides, the CDR3 is TGTGCCAGCAGCAGGCAGGGGAAATGGAACACTGAAGCTTTCTTT. The encoded protein is CASSRQGKWNTEAFF.

The table lists this clone with a count of one. This rearrangement joins TRBV5-6 to TRBJ2-7, with 10 nucleotides matching TRBD1. The V and J ends lost 6 bases and 5 bases, in that order; junction bases with no gene match: 5. This CDR3 has 13 residues. Germline CDR1 reads SGHDT; CDR2 reads YYEEEE. This chain's CDR3 is CASTPGTGDEQYF. The CDR3 DNA sequence: TGTGCCAGCACACCCGGGACAGGGGACGAGCAGTACTTC. The entire variable domain, with the rest obtained from reference TRBV5-6 and TRBJ2-7, is as follows: DAGVTQSPTHLIKTRGQQVTLRCSPKSGHDTVSWYQQALGQGPQFIFQYYEEEERQRGNFPDRFSGHQFPNYSSELNVNALLLGDSALYLCASTPGTGDEQYFGPGTRLTVT.